These 29 T cell receptor beta chains originate from one sample sequenced in a study of T-cell memory formation after mild COVID-19. TCRdb re-derived calls from the 5' RACE reads in MiXCR, one entry per CDR3 protein. The data contain some 190,000 distinct CDR3 sequences, 16% of them seen just once; the ten biggest clones take up more than 2%. Sequencing was performed on PBMCs or a T cell subset sorted from them (not recorded which). These receptors originate from an adult woman who had mild COVID-19 (a few samples of this study predate the infection). Cell type and time point are not known.

V usage is TRBV5-1 and J usage is TRBJ2-3; D might be TRBD2 (5 bases). The germline CDR1 and CDR2 sequences are SGHRS and YFSETQ. The CDR3 has 15 amino acids. V lost 3 bases to trimming and J lost 1 base, with 12 bases between them. The CDR3 spells CASSSSSSGTDTQYF. The DNA of the CDR3 is TGCGCCAGCAGCTCCTCGAGTAGCGGCACAGATACGCAGTATTTT.

The V gene is TRBV10-3, the J gene TRBJ1-1, with a tentative D call TRBD1 (6 bases). The CDR3 has 13 residues. V was trimmed by 0 bases and J by 10 bases, leaving 12 bases between them. The germline gives CDR1 ENHRY, CDR2 SYGVKD. The CDR3 here is CAISESGEGGAFF. The CDR3 DNA follows: TGTGCCATCAGTGAGTCTGGGGAGGGGGGAGCTTTCTTT.

In its sample, this clonotype was seen once. The V call is TRBV4-2, the J call TRBJ1-1; TRBD1 is a possible D gene (5 bases). The V gene's germline CDR1 is LGHNA and CDR2 YNFKEQ. V was shortened by 1 base and J by 6 bases, with 12 bases between the two germline ends. This CDR3 comprises 14 residues. CDR3 region: CASSQGGAGSEAFF. CDR3 in DNA: TGTGCCAGCAGCCAAGGAGGGGCGGGGTCTGAAGCTTTCTTT.

This clonotype was counted at least ten times. V gene TRBV9 combines with J gene TRBJ2-2; 9 nucleotides align to TRBD1. Germline V gene data show CDR1 as SGDLS and CDR2 as YYNGEE. V was pared by 0 bases and J by 5 bases, with 5 bases of the junction left unmatched. The CDR3 is made up of 16 amino acids. The chain's CDR3 is CASSVVGQGPTGELFF. CDR3 nucleotides: TGTGCCAGCAGCGTAGTGGGACAGGGCCCAACCGGGGAGCTGTTTTTT. Filled out from reference TRBV9 and TRBJ2-2, the complete variable domain reads DSGVTQTPKHLITATGQRVTLRCSPRSGDLSVYWYQQSLDQGLQFLIQYYNGEERAKGNILERFSAQQFPDLHSELNLSSLELGDSALYFCASSVVGQGPTGELFFGEGSRLTVL.

There are a few counts of this clonotype. This sequence joins TRBV7-2 and TRBJ2-3; 7 bases line up with TRBD1. This CDR3 region has 15 residues. The germline gives CDR1 SGHTA, CDR2 FQGNSA. V lost 1 base and J lost 6; bases outside the gene matches: 7. Written as DNA, the CDR3 is TGTGCCAGCAGCTTAGGTGGACAGGTGATGGATACGCAGTATTTT. This gives the protein CASSLGGQVMDTQYF.

The sample holds a few counts of this clonotype. The chain recombines TRBV12-3 or TRBV12-4 with TRBJ1-6; 8 bases are shared with TRBD1. V lost 6 bases and J lost 6; bases outside the gene matches: 16. The CDR3 contains 18 residues. The CDR3 coding sequence is TGTGCCAGCAGATCTACTCCCGTAGGGACAGGTTCTAATTCACCCCTCCACTTT. Protein: CASRSTPVGTGSNSPLHF.

This clonotype was found a few times. V is TRBV7-2 and J is TRBJ2-2; D call uncertain. Germline V gene lookup returns CDR1 SGHTA and CDR2 FQGNSA. This CDR3 is built from 13 residues. V dropped 7 bases and J dropped 5 bases, with 11 bases sitting between them. For the CDR3, the DNA is TGTGCCAGCATACAGAGTAGAACCGGGGAGCTGTTTTTT. This sequence encodes CASIQSRTGELFF. Combining the CDR3 with reference TRBV7-2 and TRBJ2-2 gives the whole variable domain GAGVSQSPSNKVTEKGKDVELRCDPISGHTALYWYRQSLGQGLEFLIYFQGNSAPDKSGLPSDRFSAERTGGSVSTLTIQRTQQEDSAVYLCASIQSRTGELFFGEGSRLTVL.

There are a few counts of this clonotype. For the CDR3, the DNA is TGTGCCAGCAGCCCAGGGGTCCGCCAGGAGACCCAGTACTTC. It codes for CASSPGVRQETQYF. The rearrangement uses TRBV12-3 or TRBV12-4 and TRBJ2-5; perhaps TRBD1 as D (6 bases). V was shortened by 6 bases and J by 5 bases, with 16 bases between the two germline ends. The CDR3 sequence is 14 residues long.

V gene TRBV23-1 combines with J gene TRBJ1-5; 10 bases align to TRBD1. TRBV23-1 counts as an open reading frame of uncertain function. This CDR3 region has 19 residues. Unmatched junction bases numbered 15, after V lost 4 bases and J lost 3 bases. CDR3 sequence reads: CASSPSRTGGYRNNQPQHF. CDR3 sequence (DNA): TGCGCCAGCAGTCCTTCAAGGACAGGGGGATATAGAAACAATCAGCCCCAGCATTTT.

The V gene is TRBV7-8, the J gene TRBJ2-2; no definite D call. Trimming shortened V by 5 bases and J by 4 bases, and 17 bases separated the two germline ends. The CDR3 spans 16 residues. Per the germline V gene, CDR1 is SGHVS and CDR2 is FQNEAQ. CDR3 amino acids: CASSDPGKQTTGELFF. CDR3 coding DNA: TGTGCCAGCAGCGATCCAGGAAAACAGACCACCGGGGAGCTGTTTTTT. The entire variable domain, with the rest obtained from reference TRBV7-8 and TRBJ2-2, is as follows: GAGVSQSPRYKVAKRGQDVALRCDPISGHVSLFWYQQALGQGPEFLTYFQNEAQLDKSGLPSDRFFAERPEGSVSTLKIQRTQQEDSAVYLCASSDPGKQTTGELFFGEGSRLTVL.

There are a few counts of this clonotype. This rearrangement joins TRBV4-2 to TRBJ2-5; no clear D. The V gene lost 0 bases and the J gene lost 2 bases, with 10 bases spanning the gap. The CDR3 totals 15 residues. Germline V gives CDR1 LGHNA, CDR2 YNFKEQ. The CDR3 spells CASSQEAASQETQYF. Here the CDR3 DNA reads TGTGCCAGCAGCCAAGAGGCGGCCTCGCAAGAGACCCAGTACTTC.

The chain employs TRBV4-2 and TRBJ2-7; D is unclear. This CDR3 has 14 residues. Germline CDR1 LGHNA, CDR2 YNFKEQ. Trimming removed 0 bases at V and 4 bases at J, with 10 bases between. CDR3 region: CASSQEALRYEQYF. CDR3 nucleotides: TGTGCCAGCAGCCAAGAGGCCCTCCGGTACGAGCAGTACTTC.

This chain connects TRBV11-2 to TRBJ1-1; a weak D match, TRBD1 (6 bases). V lost 5 bases and J lost 0, with 13 bases in between. The germline CDR1 and CDR2 sequences are SGHAT and FQNNGV. This CDR3 comprises 15 residues. The CDR3 is CASSTRDIMNTEAFF. CDR3 DNA: TGTGCCAGCAGCACCCGGGACATTATGAACACTGAAGCTTTCTTT.

This clonotype was seen many times. The J gene is TRBJ2-1, the V gene TRBV12-3 or TRBV12-4; a possible D gene is TRBD1 (6 bases). V gave up 5 bases and J gave up 6 bases, with 14 bases separating them. The CDR3 contains 14 residues. CDR3 coding DNA: TGTGCCAGCAGTCTGGACCAGGGGTTCAATGAGCAGTTCTTC. As protein: CASSLDQGFNEQFF.

The chain uses TRBV10-3 and TRBJ1-1; no firm D call. The CDR3 spans 14 residues. Trimming removed 3 bases at V and 0 bases at J, with 8 bases between. Germline V gene data show CDR1 as ENHRY and CDR2 as SYGVKD. This CDR3 reads CAISESTVNTEAFF. The CDR3 coding sequence is TGTGCCATCAGTGAATCGACGGTGAACACTGAAGCTTTCTTT.

The rearrangement joins TRBV20-1 to TRBJ2-5; D not resolved. The ends were cut back, 3 bases at V and 1 base at J, with 9 bases in the middle. CDR3 length equals 13 residues. Germline-derived CDR1 and CDR2 are DFQATT and SNEGSKA (reference sequence). Here the CDR3 DNA reads TGCAGTGCTAGTGGGAACACCCAAGAGACCCAGTACTTC. Translated, it gives CSASGNTQETQYF.

This clonotype was picked up a small number of times. The CDR3 loop reads CASIGQAGLNTEAFF. CDR3 DNA sequence: TGCGCCAGTATTGGTCAAGCGGGCTTAAACACTGAAGCTTTCTTT. This sequence joins TRBV5-1 and TRBJ1-1; D is unclear. The CDR3 consists of 15 residues. The V and J ends lost 8 bases and 2 bases respectively, with 19 bases between them. Germline loops: CDR1 SGHRS, CDR2 YFSETQ.

This chain joins TRBV4-3 and TRBJ1-2, with TRBD1 matching over 7 bases. CDR3 size: 17 residues. The V segment lost 0 bases and the J segment 8 bases; nucleotides outside the gene matches: 15. Germline CDR1 reads LGHNA; CDR2 reads YSLEER. The CDR3 is CASSQDLGTGDVGGYTF. CDR3 nucleotide sequence: TGCGCCAGCAGCCAAGATTTGGGAACAGGGGACGTCGGAGGCTACACCTTC.

The chain couples TRBV20-1 to TRBJ1-3; a possible D gene is TRBD1 (6 bases). Trimming removed 5 bases at V and 0 bases at J, with 8 bases between. Germline V CDR1 and CDR2: DFQATT, SNEGSKA (reference sequence). The CDR3 is 13 amino acids. The CDR3 spells CSAPGASGNTIYF. CDR3 DNA sequence: TGCAGTGCTCCAGGGGCCTCTGGAAACACCATATATTTT.

This clonotype was detected a few times. The chain joins TRBV7-3 to TRBJ2-2; TRBD1 agrees at 7 bases. The CDR3 consists of 18 residues. Germline lookup yields CDR1 SGHTA and CDR2 FQGTGA. Trimming at V came to 5 bases and at J to 4 bases, leaving 16 bases not matched to a gene. For the CDR3, the DNA is TGTGCCAGCAGCCCCAAGGGGGCGGGTCTTTCGGGCACCGGGGAGCTGTTTTTT. It yields the protein CASSPKGAGLSGTGELFF.

The V gene is TRBV25-1, the J gene TRBJ2-7; possibly TRBD1 for D (6 bases). The CDR3 is 14 residues long. From germline, CDR1 is MGHDK and CDR2 SYGVNS. Trimming stripped 6 bases from V and 4 bases from J, with 16 bases between. The CDR3 here is CASSLTGITYEQYF. DNA for the CDR3: TGTGCCAGCAGCTTAACAGGGATTACTTACGAGCAGTACTTC.

At least ten counts were recorded for this clonotype. This chain joins TRBV29-1 and TRBJ2-7; 13 bases match TRBD2. Unmatched junction bases numbered 4, after V lost 4 bases and J lost 4 bases. The length of the CDR3 is 14 residues. CDR1 and CDR2 (germline): SQVTM, ANQGSEA. The CDR3 sequence is CSVAPGLAGYEQYF. CDR3 in DNA: TGCAGCGTTGCCCCGGGACTAGCGGGATACGAGCAGTACTTC.

This clonotype was counted at least ten times. This sequence joins TRBV12-3 or TRBV12-4 and TRBJ2-7, with TRBD1 matching 8 bases. V gave up 7 bases and J gave up 2 bases; unmatched junction bases: 13. CDR3 length: 16 residues. The CDR3 loop reads CASKDSGGARPYEQYF. The CDR3 DNA is TGTGCCAGCAAGGATTCAGGGGGCGCCCGCCCCTACGAGCAGTACTTC.

The chain joins TRBV18 to TRBJ1-2; D not resolved. The V gene lost 5 bases and the J gene lost 4 bases, with 11 bases spanning the gap. Germline V lookup: CDR1 KGHSH, CDR2 LQKENI. This CDR3 spans 13 amino acids. The CDR3 DNA follows: TGTGCCAGCTCAGAGTCCGGACCCTATGGCTACACCTTC. Protein: CASSESGPYGYTF.

Only a few counts were recorded for this clonotype. This chain uses TRBV7-8 with TRBJ1-2; no clear D gene. This CDR3 is built from 12 residues. With 5 bases removed from V and 2 bases from J, the gap between germline ends came to 6 bases. CDR1 SGHVS and CDR2 FQNEAQ come from the germline V gene. CDR3 nucleotide sequence: TGTGCCAGCAGCATAGAAAACTATGGCTACACCTTC. Translated, it gives CASSIENYGYTF.

CDR3 bases: TGTGCCAGCAGCAAAGGAGGCAGCATGAACACTGAAGCTTTCTTT. Translated: CASSKGGSMNTEAFF. V and J are TRBV21-1 and TRBJ1-1. TRBV21-1 is tagged as a pseudogene. The CDR3 consists of 15 residues.

The chain uses TRBV2 and TRBJ2-7, with D perhaps assigned TRBD1 or TRBD2 (5 bases each). The CDR3 runs to 15 residues. The germline gives CDR1 SNHLY, CDR2 FYNNEI. With 6 bases removed from V and 2 bases from J, the gap between germline ends came to 17 bases. The chain's CDR3 is CASSLWGRTPYEQYF. The CDR3 DNA follows: TGTGCCAGCAGCCTATGGGGACGGACTCCCTACGAGCAGTACTTC. Supplemented by reference TRBV2 and TRBJ2-7, the full variable domain reads EPEVTQTPSHQVTQMGQEVILRCVPISNHLYFYWYRQILGQKVEFLVSFYNNEISEKSEIFDDQFSVERPDGSNFTLKIRSTKLEDSAMYFCASSLWGRTPYEQYFGPGTRLTVT.

The chain uses TRBV29-1 and TRBJ2-7, with 12 bases that match TRBD1. Trimming took 7 bases from V and 5 from J; bases not matched to a gene: 3. The V gene's germline CDR1 is SQVTM and CDR2 ANQGSEA. The CDR3 spans 12 residues. CDR3 loop: CSAWDRGHEQYF. In DNA form, the CDR3 reads TGCAGCGCTTGGGACAGGGGGCACGAGCAGTACTTC.

The sample holds a few counts of this clonotype. This chain links TRBV3-1 with TRBJ2-7; TRBD2 agrees at 9 bases. V lost 5 bases to trimming and J lost 1 base; unmatched junction nucleotides: 6. The CDR3 spans 15 residues. Germline V gene lookup returns CDR1 LGHDT and CDR2 YNNKEL (reference sequence). CDR3 protein: CASSAGTSLSYEQYF. CDR3 DNA sequence: TGTGCCAGCAGCGCCGGGACTAGCCTATCCTACGAGCAGTACTTC.